The 32 T cell receptor beta chains below were found in one sample sequenced in a study of blood T cell repertoires in COVID-19. The table came from immunoSEQ multiplex PCR; TCRdb's copy has only in-frame clones and leaves some out. The profile shows 63,000 or so clones, approximately 89% of them singletons. Sequenced material: peripheral blood. The source of these receptors is a man aged 55 to 70 with acute or convalescent COVID-19.

The chain combines TRBV4-1 with TRBJ2-3, with 7 positions matching TRBD2. The trim removed 2 bases at V and 4 bases at J, leaving 6 bases unmatched. The germline gives CDR1 MGHRA, CDR2 YSYEKL. CDR3 length: 15 amino acids. CDR3 in amino acids: CASSQSRRGADTQYF. CDR3 sequence (DNA): TGCGCCAGCAGCCAAAGTCGTCGGGGGGCAGATACGCAGTATTTT.

The rearrangement uses TRBV30 and TRBJ1-6, with 8 bases lining up with TRBD1. The CDR3 length is 17 residues. The junction had 16 bases not matched to a gene; V was cut back by 8 bases and J by 4 bases. Germline lookup yields CDR1 GTSNPN and CDR2 SVGIG (reference sequence). The CDR3 DNA is TGTGCCGGAAGAAGGGGGGAAAGACAGGGGTATAATTCACCCCTCCACTTT. It encodes CAGRRGERQGYNSPLHF.

V is TRBV18 and J is TRBJ1-3, with 7 bases that match TRBD1. V shed 3 bases and J 0 bases; nucleotides not matched to a gene: 2. Germline CDR1 and CDR2: KGHSH and LQKENI. This CDR3 region has 15 residues. CDR3 DNA sequence: TGTGCCAGCTCACCGACAGGGTTCTCTGGAAACACCATATATTTT. Translating it yields CASSPTGFSGNTIYF. The complete variable domain, with remaining parts taken from reference TRBV18 and TRBJ1-3, reads NAGVMQNPRHLVRRRGQEARLRCSPMKGHSHVYWYRQLPEEGLKFMVYLQKENIIDESGMPKERFSAEFPKEGPSILRIQQVVRGDSAAYFCASSPTGFSGNTIYFGEGSWLTVV.

The gene calls are TRBV6-5 and TRBJ1-5; D gene unclear. The CDR3 extends over 16 amino acids. Per the germline V gene, CDR1 is MNHEY and CDR2 is SVGAGI. Trimming pared 2 bases from V and 1 base from J, leaving 12 bases between. Written as DNA, the CDR3 is TGTGCCAGCAGTTACGGGCCTCCTTCGAGCAATCAGCCCCAGCATTTT. This gives the protein CASSYGPPSSNQPQHF.

The chain links TRBV15 to TRBJ1-1; TRBD1 might be the D (6 bases). V was cut by 3 bases and J by 6 bases, with 17 bases left in between. The CDR3 is made up of 15 amino acids. Germline V gives CDR1 LNHNV, CDR2 YYDKDF (reference sequence). CDR3 sequence: CATSRPALQGSEAFF. CDR3 nucleotide sequence: TGTGCCACCAGCAGGCCGGCCTTACAGGGCTCTGAAGCTTTCTTT.

V usage is TRBV7-2 and J usage is TRBJ1-4; D is unclear. This CDR3 region has 12 residues. Trimming pared 2 bases from V and 12 bases from J, leaving 10 bases between. Germline assignment: CDR1 SGHTA and CDR2 FQGNSA. CDR3 region: CASSLRGGELFF. CDR3 DNA: TGTGCCAGCAGCTTAAGAGGTGGAGAACTGTTTTTT.

The chain carries TRBV5-1 and TRBJ1-3; D not certain. CDR3 length: 14 amino acids. CDR1 and CDR2 from the germline V gene are SGHRS and YFSETQ. The V gene lost 4 bases and the J gene lost 0 bases, with 8 bases spanning the gap. The CDR3 sequence is CASSEQSSGNTIYF. Written as DNA, the CDR3 is TGCGCCAGCAGCGAACAGAGCTCTGGAAACACCATATATTTT.

The rearrangement joins TRBV19 to TRBJ2-7; perhaps TRBD1 as D (6 bases). Germline V gene sequence: CDR1 LNHDA, CDR2 SQIVND (reference sequence). V was pared by 1 base and J by 1 base, with 14 bases between. This CDR3 is 16 amino acids long. CDR3 loop: CASSIVGAHNSYEQYF. Written as DNA, the CDR3 is TGTGCCAGTAGTATAGTGGGGGCCCACAATTCCTACGAGCAGTACTTC.

The chain employs TRBV6-5 and TRBJ2-1; TRBD2 aligns across 10 bases. This CDR3 spans 14 amino acids. The trim removed 5 bases at V and 8 bases at J, leaving 6 bases unmatched. CDR1 is MNHEY, CDR2 SVGAGI, per germline. For the CDR3, the DNA is TGTGCCAGCAGTCCGCTAGCGGGGGAACATGAGCAGTTCTTC. It translates to CASSPLAGEHEQFF.

V and J are TRBV6-5 and TRBJ2-1; tentatively, D is TRBD2 (6 bases). From germline, CDR1 is MNHEY and CDR2 SVGAGI. V was clipped by 9 bases and J by 7 bases, with 22 bases between them. CDR3 length: 15 amino acids. In DNA, the CDR3 is TGTGCCAGTCTTCCGCGGAGGGGCCCTGGGAATGAGCAGTTCTTC. Its protein is CASLPRRGPGNEQFF.

The V and J genes are TRBV7-9 and TRBJ1-1; tentative D call: TRBD1 (5 bases). In germline, CDR1 is SEHNR, CDR2 FQNEAQ (reference sequence). Trimming pared 4 bases from V and 10 bases from J, leaving 13 bases between. The CDR3 sequence is 12 residues long. CDR3 loop: CASSSRGWVAFF. The DNA of the CDR3 is TGTGCCAGCAGCTCAAGGGGATGGGTAGCTTTCTTT. Using reference TRBV7-9 and TRBJ1-1 for the parts outside the CDR3, the full variable domain is DTGVSQNPRHKITKRGQNVTFRCDPISEHNRLYWYRQTLGQGPEFLTYFQNEAQLEKSRLLSDRFSAERPKGSFSTLEIQRTEQGDSAMYLCASSSRGWVAFFGQGTRLTVV.

This clone turned up a few times. V gene TRBV2 combines with J gene TRBJ1-2; a possible D gene is TRBD1 (5 bases). In germline, CDR1 is SNHLY, CDR2 FYNNEI. Trimming removed 0 bases at V and 7 bases at J, with 15 bases between. The CDR3 has 15 residues. The CDR3 nucleotides read TGTGCCAGCAGTGAAGCGGTTTCGGGGGTTGGTGGCTACACCTTC. It encodes CASSEAVSGVGGYTF.

This rearrangement joins TRBV2 to TRBJ1-1; 10 nucleotides align to TRBD1. This CDR3 spans 13 amino acids. With 8 bases clipped from V and 11 bases from J, the junction kept 11 bases outside the gene matches. Germline V gives CDR1 SNHLY, CDR2 FYNNEI. The CDR3 here is CASELRQGAQAFF. The DNA of the CDR3 is TGTGCCAGCGAATTAAGACAGGGGGCGCAGGCTTTCTTT.

This chain joins TRBV5-1 and TRBJ2-5, with 8 bases matching TRBD1. Germline V gene sequence: CDR1 SGHRS, CDR2 YFSETQ. This CDR3 region has 16 residues. V was clipped by 0 bases and J by 2 bases; unmatched bases: 6. The CDR3 is CASSLGDRPWQETQYF. The CDR3 DNA sequence: TGCGCCAGCAGCTTGGGGGACAGGCCGTGGCAAGAGACCCAGTACTTC.

V gene TRBV6-5 combines with J gene TRBJ2-1; D ambiguous. The CDR3 contains 14 residues. The germline CDR1 and CDR2 sequences are MNHEY and SVGAGI. Trimming shortened V by 10 bases and J by 2 bases, and 15 bases separated the two germline ends. This CDR3 is CATTKYGAYNEQFF. DNA of the CDR3: TGTGCCACCACAAAGTACGGAGCCTACAATGAGCAGTTCTTC.

The chain links TRBV3-1 (or the pseudogene TRBV3-2) to TRBJ2-3; 9 nucleotides match TRBD2. With 9 bases clipped from V and 5 bases from J, the junction kept 18 bases outside the gene matches. Germline V CDR1 and CDR2: LGHDT, YNNKEL (reference sequence). The CDR3 totals 17 residues. The CDR3 DNA reads TGTGCCAGTCGAAATAGCGGGGGCCGTAAACTCAGAGATACGCAGTATTTT. Protein sequence: CASRNSGGRKLRDTQYF.

V is TRBV6-6 and J is TRBJ1-2, with a weak D call TRBD1 (6 bases). Trimming cost V 0 bases and J 4 bases, with 12 bases left between them. The CDR3 sequence is 15 residues long. Germline CDR1 is MNHNY and CDR2 is SVGAGI (reference sequence). DNA for the CDR3: TGTGCCAGCAGTTACTCCGCAGGGGAGGGCTATGGCTACACCTTC. Translation gives CASSYSAGEGYGYTF.

V is TRBV5-1 and J is TRBJ1-3; D unclear. Trimming shortened V by 7 bases and J by 0 bases, and 8 bases separated the two germline ends. The CDR3 runs 13 residues. CDR1 and CDR2 from the germline V gene are SGHRS and YFSETQ. CDR3 coding DNA: TGCGCCAGCTCCGAGTCCTCTGGAAACACCATATATTTT. Its translation: CASSESSGNTIYF.

This clone occurred once. This chain uses TRBV7-2 with TRBJ2-3; D may be TRBD1 (7 bases). Germline CDR1 reads SGHTA; CDR2 reads FQGNSA. V shed 3 bases and J shed 4 bases, with 14 bases lying between them. The CDR3 covers 15 residues. The CDR3 loop is CASSFSQGGADTQYF. The CDR3 DNA sequence: TGTGCCAGCAGCTTTTCCCAGGGGGGTGCAGATACGCAGTATTTT.

The rearrangement joins TRBV2 to TRBJ1-2, with a weak D call TRBD1 (6 bases). This CDR3 is 17 amino acids long. Germline CDR1 reads SNHLY; CDR2 reads FYNNEI. V dropped 9 bases and J dropped 4 bases, with 27 bases sitting between them. CDR3: CAREADSIARNSYGYTF. CDR3 DNA: TGTGCCAGAGAAGCGGACAGCATAGCTCGTAATAGCTATGGCTACACCTTC.

J is TRBJ1-1 and V is TRBV29-1, with a weak D call TRBD1 (5 bases). Trimming took 7 bases from V and 7 from J, leaving 16 bases between them. The CDR3 runs 12 residues. Germline CDR1 SQVTM, CDR2 ANQGSEA. The CDR3 is CSAHRSAREAFF. The CDR3 nucleotides are TGCAGCGCTCACAGGAGTGCGCGTGAAGCTTTCTTT.

Remarks on this clone: At one end the junction does not follow the germline gene, possibly because of a read error. This chain connects TRBV12-5 to TRBJ1-2, with unresolved D. CDR1 and CDR2 from the germline V gene are LGHNT and FRNRAP. This CDR3 is built from 8 residues. The CDR3 spells CASGPSAF. For the CDR3, the DNA is TGTGCTAGTGGCCCCAGTGCCTTC.

The chain uses TRBV19 and TRBJ1-5; D gene uncertain. V gave up 3 bases and J gave up 1 base, with 10 bases separating them. The CDR3 is 15 residues long. The germline V gene encodes CDR1 LNHDA and CDR2 SQIVND (reference sequence). CDR3 in amino acids: CASSMVTRSNQPQHF. Here the CDR3 DNA reads TGTGCCAGTAGTATGGTTACGAGAAGCAATCAGCCCCAGCATTTT. Using reference TRBV19 and TRBJ1-5 for the parts outside the CDR3, the full variable domain is DGGITQSPKYLFRKEGQNVTLSCEQNLNHDAMYWYRQDPGQGLRLIYYSQIVNDFQKGDIAEGYSVSREKKESFPLTVTSAQKNPTAFYLCASSMVTRSNQPQHFGDGTRLSIL.

The chain carries TRBV3-1 (or the pseudogene TRBV3-2) and TRBJ2-7; 8 nucleotides line up with TRBD2. Germline CDR1 reads LGHDT; CDR2 reads YNNKEL (reference sequence). J was trimmed by 5 bases and V by 6 bases; bases with no gene match: 12. The CDR3 is made up of 15 amino acids. CDR3 loop: CASRQPSGRGDEQYF. In DNA form, the CDR3 reads TGTGCCAGCAGGCAACCTTCGGGGCGGGGGGACGAGCAGTACTTC.

V is TRBV29-1 and J is TRBJ2-3, with D hard to call. V was trimmed by 6 bases and J by 4 bases, leaving 11 bases between them. The germline gives CDR1 SQVTM, CDR2 ANQGSEA. The CDR3 is 12 residues long. The CDR3 sequence is CSVAVNPDTQYF. The CDR3 nucleotides are TGCAGCGTGGCGGTCAACCCAGATACGCAGTATTTT.

This chain uses TRBV7-9 with TRBJ2-3, with TRBD1 matching 10 bases. The junction had 7 bases not matched to a gene; V was cut back by 9 bases and J by 4 bases. CDR3 length equals 14 residues. Germline assignment: CDR1 SEHNR and CDR2 FQNEAQ (reference sequence). CDR3 protein: CASRGDRGPDTQYF. The CDR3 DNA reads TGTGCCAGTAGGGGGGACAGGGGCCCAGATACGCAGTATTTT.

The J gene is TRBJ2-7, the V gene TRBV7-9; TRBD2 is a possible D gene (6 bases). CDR1 is SEHNR and CDR2 is FQNEAQ in the germline V gene (reference sequence). This CDR3 contains 16 residues. With 3 bases removed from V and 10 bases from J, the gap between germline ends came to 25 bases. The CDR3 loop reads CASSFSSGTPNLGQYF. The DNA of the CDR3 is TGTGCCAGCAGCTTTTCATCCGGGACTCCCAATTTGGGCCAGTACTTC.

The chain is built from TRBV18 and TRBJ1-5; D is ambiguous. V shed 2 bases and J shed 1 base, with 6 bases lying between them. The CDR3 is 14 residues long. Germline lookup yields CDR1 KGHSH and CDR2 LQKENI. The CDR3: CASSPSVSNQPQHF. The CDR3 coding sequence is TGTGCCAGCTCACCATCCGTAAGCAATCAGCCCCAGCATTTT.

This chain uses TRBV21-1 with TRBJ1-3. TRBV21-1 is a documented pseudogene. This CDR3 region has 10 residues. For the CDR3, the DNA is TGTGCCAGCCCGAGAAGCACCATATATTTT. Residues: CASPRSTIYF.

The chain carries TRBV9 and TRBJ2-7; 7 positions match TRBD1. CDR3 length equals 16 residues. V lost 0 bases and J lost 2; bases outside the gene matches: 8. Germline V lookup: CDR1 SGDLS, CDR2 YYNGEE. CDR3 amino acids: CASSVAAGTDAYEQYF. CDR3 nucleotides: TGTGCCAGCAGCGTAGCGGCCGGGACAGATGCCTACGAGCAGTACTTC. Full variable domain (remainder filled in from reference TRBV9 and TRBJ2-7): DSGVTQTPKHLITATGQRVTLRCSPRSGDLSVYWYQQSLDQGLQFLIQYYNGEERAKGNILERFSAQQFPDLHSELNLSSLELGDSALYFCASSVAAGTDAYEQYFGPGTRLTVT.

This sequence joins TRBV6-6 and TRBJ1-2; 7 nucleotides agree with TRBD1. The CDR3 runs 12 residues. J lost 6 bases, V lost 6 bases, and 4 bases had no gene match. Germline CDR1 reads MNHNY; CDR2 reads SVGAGI (reference sequence). The CDR3 DNA follows: TGTGCCAGCAGCCGGACAGGCGATGGCTACACCTTC. It encodes CASSRTGDGYTF.

The chain uses TRBV24-1 and TRBJ2-3; 9 positions match TRBD1. This CDR3 is 16 amino acids long. V lost 4 bases, J lost 5 bases, and 9 bases stayed unmatched. CDR1 is KGHDR and CDR2 is SFDVKD in the germline V gene. In DNA form, the CDR3 reads TGTGCCACCAGTGACCAATACAGGGGGCATCAAGATACGCAGTATTTT. Residues: CATSDQYRGHQDTQYF.